One sample yielded the 32 T cell receptor beta chains listed below, sequenced in a study of T cells after yellow fever vaccination. TCRdb fed the 5' RACE reads into MiXCR, producing one record per CDR3 protein. The sample has over 110,000 distinct CDR3 sequences; less than 9.5% are singletons. Source: CD4+ T cells sorted from PBMCs, taken 5 days after the yellow fever booster vaccination. The receptors originated from a man in his thirties or forties who received the YFV17D yellow fever vaccine.

The sample holds many counts of this clonotype. V is TRBV29-1 and J is TRBJ2-7; D is ambiguous. The CDR3 consists of 15 residues. V was trimmed by 1 base and J by 0 bases, leaving 13 bases between them. Germline CDR1 and CDR2: SQVTM and ANQGSEA. CDR3 bases: TGCAGCGTTGAAGTTCGAGCGACAAGCTCCTACGAGCAGTACTTC. Residues: CSVEVRATSSYEQYF.

The chain has TRBV27 and TRBJ2-4, with TRBD2 as a possible D gene (5 bases). This CDR3 has 15 amino acids. The ends were cut back, 2 bases at V and 2 bases at J, with 10 bases in the middle. Germline assignment: CDR1 MNHEY and CDR2 SMNVEV (reference sequence). Here the CDR3 DNA reads TGTGCCAGCAGTTTACTCGGGAACCCCAAAAACATTCAGTACTTC. Translating it yields CASSLLGNPKNIQYF.

This clonotype has ten or more counts. The chain recombines TRBV4-2 with TRBJ1-1; D unresolved. With 0 bases removed from V and 8 bases from J, the gap between germline ends came to 7 bases. The CDR3 is 12 residues long. CDR1 and CDR2 (germline): LGHNA, YNFKEQ. In DNA, the CDR3 is TGTGCCAGCAGCCAAGAGGCGGGAGAAGCTTTCTTT. It translates to CASSQEAGEAFF.

The table lists this clonotype with many counts. The V gene is TRBV27, the J gene TRBJ2-6; 12 nucleotides match TRBD1. Germline CDR1 is MNHEY and CDR2 is SMNVEV (reference sequence). The CDR3 is 18 amino acids. V lost 4 bases to trimming and J lost 1 base; unmatched junction nucleotides: 5. The CDR3 reads CASSSEGQGASGANVLTF. Written as DNA, the CDR3 is TGTGCCAGCAGTTCGGAGGGACAGGGGGCTTCTGGGGCCAACGTCCTGACTTTC. The full variable domain, in which reference TRBV27 and TRBJ2-6 provide the parts outside the CDR3, is EAQVTQNPRYLITVTGKKLTVTCSQNMNHEYMSWYRQDPGLGLRQIYYSMNVEVTDKGDVPEGYKVSRKEKRNFPLILESPSPNQTSLYFCASSSEGQGASGANVLTFGAGSRLTVL.

In this sample, this clonotype turned up a few times. This chain links TRBV3-1 with TRBJ1-1; possibly TRBD1 for D (6 bases). CDR3 size: 14 residues. Per the germline V gene, CDR1 is LGHDT and CDR2 is YNNKEL (reference sequence). Trimming pared 1 base from V and 7 bases from J, leaving 13 bases between. The CDR3: CASSQAGGSGEAFF. The CDR3 DNA sequence: TGTGCCAGCAGCCAAGCTGGGGGCTCGGGTGAAGCTTTCTTT.

Ten or more counts support this clonotype. The chain is built from TRBV20-1 and TRBJ2-5; D may be TRBD1 (5 bases). V shed 0 bases and J shed 11 bases, with 10 bases lying between them. CDR3 length: 11 amino acids. Germline CDR1 DFQATT, CDR2 SNEGSKA (reference sequence). CDR3 bases: TGCAGTGCTAGAGAAAGGACACCTCAGTACTTC. The encoded protein is CSARERTPQYF.

The sample holds a few counts of this clonotype. The rearrangement joins TRBV5-4 to TRBJ1-2; TRBD1 agrees at 8 bases. The CDR3 is 14 amino acids. The germline gives CDR1 SGHNT, CDR2 YYREEE (reference sequence). The trim removed 5 bases at V and 7 bases at J, leaving 10 bases unmatched. CDR3 DNA sequence: TGTGCCAGCAGGCCAGGGGGCTTTCGGTCTGGCTACACCTTC. Translated, it gives CASRPGGFRSGYTF.

This clonotype came up many times. The rearrangement joins TRBV5-1 to TRBJ2-7; no clear D gene. Deletions cut 0 bases from V and 3 bases from J, with 10 bases between. CDR1 SGHRS and CDR2 YFSETQ come from the germline V gene. The CDR3 has 14 residues. In DNA, the CDR3 is TGCGCCAGCAGCTTGGAGGGTTTCCACTACGAGCAGTACTTC. Its protein product is CASSLEGFHYEQYF.

There are many counts of this clonotype. The chain is built from TRBV11-2 and TRBJ2-3; D is perhaps TRBD1 (6 bases). CDR3 length equals 15 residues. V shed 5 bases and J shed 3 bases, with 15 bases lying between them. Germline CDR1 SGHAT, CDR2 FQNNGV. This CDR3 reads CASSPLGAGTDTQYF. CDR3 nucleotides: TGTGCCAGCAGCCCACTGGGGGCAGGGACAGATACGCAGTATTTT.

This clonotype appeared many times. The V call is TRBV29-1, the J call TRBJ2-7; 9 bases are shared with TRBD2. Per the germline V gene, CDR1 is SQVTM and CDR2 is ANQGSEA. The V and J ends lost 2 bases and 5 bases, in that order; junction bases with no gene match: 4. The CDR3 is made up of 13 amino acids. CDR3 coding DNA: TGCAGCGTTGAAAGCGGGGGGCCGGACGAGCAGTACTTC. Amino acids: CSVESGGPDEQYF.

This clonotype has just a few counts. V and J are TRBV24-1 and TRBJ2-7; D is undetermined. V was shortened by 7 bases and J by 3 bases, with 12 bases between the two germline ends. The CDR3 spans 13 residues. CDR1 KGHDR and CDR2 SFDVKD come from the germline V gene. CDR3 sequence (DNA): TGTGCCACCAGAAAAGAAGCAGGCTACGAGCAGTACTTC. The encoded protein is CATRKEAGYEQYF.

This clonotype has a count of ten or more. The chain's CDR3 is CASSPPTREFGTDTQYF. The CDR3 DNA reads as TGTGCCAGCAGCCCTCCCACGAGGGAGTTTGGAACAGATACGCAGTATTTT. V usage is TRBV7-2 and J usage is TRBJ2-3; a possible D gene is TRBD2 (5 bases). The ends were cut back, 5 bases at V and 3 bases at J, with 21 bases in the middle. The CDR3 is made up of 17 amino acids. CDR1 is SGHTA, CDR2 FQGNSA, per germline.

This clonotype was seen repeatedly, ten times or more. The chain recombines TRBV7-9 with TRBJ2-7, with 8 bases that match TRBD1. This CDR3 is 15 amino acids long. Germline V CDR1 and CDR2: SEHNR, FQNEAQ (reference sequence). Trimming at V came to 1 base and at J to 3 bases, leaving 5 bases not matched to a gene. The CDR3 here is CASSLEGTGGYEQYF. As DNA, the CDR3 is TGTGCCAGCAGCTTAGAGGGGACAGGAGGCTACGAGCAGTACTTC.

This clonotype showed up many times. The chain has TRBV7-2 and TRBJ2-2, with 9 positions matching TRBD1. The CDR3 runs 15 residues. The J segment lost 4 bases and the V segment lost 5 bases, leaving 5 bases of the junction unmatched. Germline-derived CDR1 and CDR2 are SGHTA and FQGNSA. CDR3 DNA sequence: TGTGCCAGCAGCCAACAGGGGGCTGGCACCGGGGAGCTGTTTTTT. Protein product: CASSQQGAGTGELFF.

This clonotype showed up many times. The chain combines TRBV12-3 or TRBV12-4 with TRBJ2-7, with no clear D. Trimming pared 1 base from V and 2 bases from J, leaving 12 bases between. The CDR3 contains 15 residues. This CDR3 is CASSLGQLTTYEQYF. The CDR3 nucleotides are TGTGCCAGCAGTTTAGGTCAGTTGACGACCTACGAGCAGTACTTC.

At least ten counts were recorded for this clonotype. The chain joins TRBV19 to TRBJ2-3, with no clear D. Germline lookup yields CDR1 LNHDA and CDR2 SQIVND (reference sequence). V gave up 3 bases and J gave up 3 bases, with 10 bases separating them. The CDR3 covers 14 residues. As DNA, the CDR3 is TGTGCCAGTAGTATCGGCCTAGAAACAGATACGCAGTATTTT. This gives the protein CASSIGLETDTQYF. Combining the CDR3 with reference TRBV19 and TRBJ2-3 gives the whole variable domain DGGITQSPKYLFRKEGQNVTLSCEQNLNHDAMYWYRQDPGQGLRLIYYSQIVNDFQKGDIAEGYSVSREKKESFPLTVTSAQKNPTAFYLCASSIGLETDTQYFGPGTRLTVL.

This clonotype occurred many times. The chain couples TRBV14 to TRBJ2-3; D might be TRBD1 (6 bases). The CDR3 consists of 15 residues. Between the trimmed V and J ends, which lost 1 base and 1 base, there was a span of 9 bases. Germline V gene lookup returns CDR1 SGHDN and CDR2 FVKESK. The CDR3: CASSQVAGGTDTQYF. The CDR3 DNA follows: TGTGCCAGCAGCCAAGTGGCAGGGGGCACAGATACGCAGTATTTT.

Details on this clonotype: This may come from a read error, since a much larger clone is one base off. The rearrangement uses TRBV6-5 and TRBJ2-4; the match to TRBD2 covers 13 bases. V was clipped by 4 bases and J by 7 bases; unmatched bases: 10. The CDR3 spans 17 residues. CDR1 is MNHEY and CDR2 is SVGAGI in the germline V gene. Here the CDR3 reads CASSSGLAGAVNNIQYF. DNA of the CDR3: TGTGCCAGCAGTTCCGGACTAGCGGGAGCAGTCAACAACATTCAGTACTTC.

This clonotype was recorded at least ten times. V gene TRBV7-2 combines with J gene TRBJ2-7; D remains ambiguous. This CDR3 comprises 14 residues. The V end was cut by 2 bases, the J end by 6 bases, with 14 bases between. The germline V gene has CDR1 SGHTA and CDR2 FQGNSA. For the CDR3, the DNA is TGTGCCAGCAGCTTAAAGATTACCGACGCCGAGCAGTACTTC. Protein: CASSLKITDAEQYF.

Ten or more counts support this clonotype. The chain is built from TRBV10-3 and TRBJ2-3, with D possibly matching TRBD2 (5 bases). The length of the CDR3 is 17 residues. V lost 4 bases, J lost 1 base, and 18 bases lay in between. Germline CDR1 reads ENHRY; CDR2 reads SYGVKD. The CDR3 sequence: CAISGAVRDRRTDTQYF. CDR3 bases: TGTGCCATCAGTGGGGCGGTCCGGGATCGACGCACAGATACGCAGTATTTT.

This clonotype came up many times. This chain connects TRBV20-1 to TRBJ2-7; TRBD1 might be the D (5 bases). The CDR3 sequence is 13 residues long. Between the trimmed V and J ends, which lost 1 base and 5 bases, there was a span of 12 bases. Germline CDR1 and CDR2: DFQATT and SNEGSKA (reference sequence). CDR3 sequence reads: CSARGITGDEQYF. The CDR3 DNA reads as TGCAGTGCTAGAGGTATTACAGGTGACGAGCAGTACTTC.

This clonotype was seen repeatedly, ten times or more. This sequence joins TRBV27 and TRBJ1-1; D not certain. Between the trimmed V and J ends, which lost 1 base and 0 bases, there was a span of 9 bases. The CDR3 contains 15 residues. Germline V gives CDR1 MNHEY, CDR2 SMNVEV (reference sequence). CDR3 coding DNA: TGTGCCAGCAGTTTATTGGTCGGGGTGAACACTGAAGCTTTCTTT. Protein sequence: CASSLLVGVNTEAFF.

This clonotype showed up many times. The rearrangement uses TRBV10-3 and TRBJ2-1, with a weak D call TRBD2 (6 bases). The CDR3 consists of 16 residues. In germline, CDR1 is ENHRY, CDR2 SYGVKD. The V end was cut by 0 bases, the J end by 1 base, with 10 bases between. CDR3 nucleotides: TGTGCCATCAGTGAGTCGACGGCGGGGTCCTACAATGAGCAGTTCTTC. Protein sequence: CAISESTAGSYNEQFF.

The DNA for the CDR3 is TGTGCCAGCAGTCCGGTGAGTGGGTTGACCCAGTACTTC. Translating gives CASSPVSGLTQYF. This chain joins TRBV12-3 or TRBV12-4 and TRBJ2-5; D is uncertain. The ends were cut back, 5 bases at V and 7 bases at J, with 14 bases in the middle. This CDR3 has 13 residues.

This clonotype has at least ten counts. The rearrangement joins TRBV14 to TRBJ2-3; tentatively, D is TRBD1 (6 bases). This CDR3 is 16 amino acids long. The germline CDR1 and CDR2 sequences are SGHDN and FVKESK. The germline V and J ends were trimmed by 2 bases and 0 bases, with 12 bases remaining between them. Here the CDR3 reads CASSQLQGFSTDTQYF. CDR3 DNA sequence: TGTGCCAGCAGCCAACTCCAGGGGTTTAGCACAGATACGCAGTATTTT.

This clonotype was observed many times. The junction and the germline gene differ at one end; a read error may be behind it. This chain connects TRBV29-1 to TRBJ2-1; 9 bases map to TRBD2. The CDR3 runs 14 residues. Germline V gene sequence: CDR1 SQVTM, CDR2 ANQGSEA. The CDR3 DNA reads TGCAGCGTTGAGACTAGCGGCCAGCCTACAATGAAGATCTTC. Its protein product is CSVETSGQPTMKIF.

This clonotype was found once. A much more abundant neighbour one base away suggests this may be a read error. The J gene is TRBJ2-1, the V gene TRBV7-7, with 7 bases lining up with TRBD2. Per the germline V gene, CDR1 is SSHAT and CDR2 is FNYEAQ (reference sequence). The CDR3 is 14 amino acids. CDR3 in amino acids: CASSHSGSNNQQFF. CDR3 bases: TGTGCTAGCAGCCATAGCGGGTCCAACAATCAGCAGTTCTTC.

Remarks on this clonotype: A much larger clonotype is one base distant, so this may be a read error. This rearrangement joins TRBV12-3 or TRBV12-4 to TRBJ1-4; unclear D gene. Trimming removed 8 bases from V and 5 bases from J, with 6 bases in between. CDR3 length equals 11 residues. The CDR3 spells CASWGNEKLFF. The CDR3 DNA is TGTGCCAGCTGGGGAAATGAAAAACTGTTTTTT.

This clonotype was detected a few times. This chain connects TRBV20-1 to TRBJ2-1, with 10 bases fitting TRBD2. CDR3 size: 18 residues. V trimming: 3 bases; J trimming: 8 bases; junction bases outside the gene matches: 19. The germline CDR1 and CDR2 sequences are DFQATT and SNEGSKA (reference sequence). The chain's CDR3 is CSASILPGFSGRVDEQFF. The DNA for the CDR3 is TGCAGTGCTAGTATCCTCCCAGGGTTCAGCGGGAGGGTGGATGAGCAGTTCTTC.

This clonotype was seen ten or more times. The chain joins TRBV20-1 to TRBJ2-7, with TRBD2 matching over 10 bases. The CDR3 runs to 14 residues. V lost 3 bases and J lost 3; bases outside the gene matches: 5. Germline V lookup: CDR1 DFQATT, CDR2 SNEGSKA (reference sequence). CDR3 nucleotides: TGCAGTGCTAGGGGCCTAGCGGGAGACTACGAGCAGTACTTC. Protein: CSARGLAGDYEQYF.

This clonotype was counted at least ten times. The chain joins TRBV28 to TRBJ2-1, with 9 bases matching TRBD1. V gave up 4 bases and J gave up 8 bases; unmatched junction bases: 12. The CDR3 totals 16 residues. Germline V gene sequence: CDR1 MDHEN, CDR2 SYDVKM. The DNA for the CDR3 is TGTGCCAGCAGTTCTCTCGGGACAGGGAGGCGTGATGAGCAGTTCTTC. This translates into CASSSLGTGRRDEQFF.

This clonotype was recorded at least ten times. The rearrangement links TRBV5-1 to TRBJ1-5; D possibly corresponds to TRBD1 (5 bases). This CDR3 contains 17 residues. V lost 4 bases and J 9 bases, leaving 26 bases between the germline ends. CDR1 is SGHRS and CDR2 is YFSETQ in the germline V gene. The CDR3 nucleotides read TGCGCCAGCAGCCTTGGGGCCCAGGGAATGGGCGTAGGGCCCCAGCATTTT. Its translation: CASSLGAQGMGVGPQHF.